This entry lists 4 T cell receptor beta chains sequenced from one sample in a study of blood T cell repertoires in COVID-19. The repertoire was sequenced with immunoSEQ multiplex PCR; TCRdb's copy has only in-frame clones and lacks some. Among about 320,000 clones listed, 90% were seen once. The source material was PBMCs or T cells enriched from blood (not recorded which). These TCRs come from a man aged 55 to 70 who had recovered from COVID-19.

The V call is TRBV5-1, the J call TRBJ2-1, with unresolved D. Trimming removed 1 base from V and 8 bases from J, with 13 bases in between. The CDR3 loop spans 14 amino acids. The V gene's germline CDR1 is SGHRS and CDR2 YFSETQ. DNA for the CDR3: TGCGCCAGCAGCTTGAGCTACGCTGGTGATGAGCAGTTCTTC. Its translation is CASSLSYAGDEQFF.

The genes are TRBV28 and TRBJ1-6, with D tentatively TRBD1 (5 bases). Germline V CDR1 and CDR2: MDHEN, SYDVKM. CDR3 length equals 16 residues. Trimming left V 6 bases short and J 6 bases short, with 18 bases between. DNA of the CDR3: TGTGCCAGCAGCAAAAACGGGGGTTCGGGTAATTCACCCCTCCACTTT. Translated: CASSKNGGSGNSPLHF.

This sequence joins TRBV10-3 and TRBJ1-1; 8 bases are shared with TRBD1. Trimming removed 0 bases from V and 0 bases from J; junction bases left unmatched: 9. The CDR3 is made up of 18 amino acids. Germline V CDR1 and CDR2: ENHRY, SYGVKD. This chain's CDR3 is CAISESLSRQGMNTEAFF. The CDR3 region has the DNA TGTGCCATCAGTGAGTCACTATCCAGACAGGGGATGAACACTGAAGCTTTCTTT.

CDR3 sequence reads: CASSPDSGGYTF. The CDR3 DNA reads as TGTGCCAGCAGCCCCGACTCTGGAGGCTACACCTTC. The chain has TRBV7-9 and TRBJ1-2; D remains unclear. CDR1 SEHNR and CDR2 FQNEAQ come from the germline V gene (reference sequence). The CDR3 runs 12 residues. V lost 5 bases, J lost 8 bases, and 12 bases lay in between.